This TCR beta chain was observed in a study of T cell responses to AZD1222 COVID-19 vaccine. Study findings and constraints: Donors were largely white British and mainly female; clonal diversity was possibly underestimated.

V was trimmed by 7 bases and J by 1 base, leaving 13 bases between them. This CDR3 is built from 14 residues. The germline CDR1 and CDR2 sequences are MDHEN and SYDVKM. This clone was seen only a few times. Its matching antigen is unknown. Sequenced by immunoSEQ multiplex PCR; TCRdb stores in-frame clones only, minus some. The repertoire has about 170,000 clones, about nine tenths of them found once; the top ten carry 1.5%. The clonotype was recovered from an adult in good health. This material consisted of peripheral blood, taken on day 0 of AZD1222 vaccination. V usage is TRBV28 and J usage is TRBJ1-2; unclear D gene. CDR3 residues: CASTSLGVNYGYTF. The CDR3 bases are TGTGCCAGCACTTCCTTAGGAGTTAACTATGGCTACACCTTC.